One and the same sample provided the 6 T cell receptor beta chains below, sequenced in a study of blood T cells in healthy people across ages. With a J-beta primer mix and a sample-barcoded 5' primer, a second PCR ran about 7 to 12 cycles. TCRdb processed the 5' RACE reads anew with MiXCR; each CDR3 protein has one entry. This table has roughly 720,000 distinct CDR3 sequences, approximately 53% appearing once. The sequenced material came from blood. The receptors stem from a man older than 75 in good health.

The gene calls are TRBV20-1 and TRBJ1-4, with a weak D call TRBD1 (5 bases). The ends were cut back, 6 bases at V and 4 bases at J, with 15 bases in the middle. The germline CDR1 and CDR2 sequences are DFQATT and SNEGSKA (reference sequence). This CDR3 has 14 amino acids. The CDR3 loop is CSARKDSFNEKLFF. The CDR3 DNA follows: TGCAGTGCCCGTAAAGACAGCTTTAATGAAAAACTGTTTTTT.

The chain joins TRBV30 to TRBJ2-7; tentative D call: TRBD2 (6 bases). This CDR3 is 14 amino acids long. Germline assignment: CDR1 GTSNPN and CDR2 SVGIG (reference sequence). The V end was cut by 1 base, the J end by 6 bases, with 16 bases between. CDR3 bases: TGTGCCTGGAGTGGCGGGACTCCGAATCGCGAGCAGTACTTC. Its protein product is CAWSGGTPNREQYF.

The chain links TRBV25-1 to TRBJ2-1, with D tentatively TRBD2 (6 bases). In germline, CDR1 is MGHDK, CDR2 SYGVNS. This CDR3 region has 12 residues. Trimming took off 1 base at V and 12 bases at J, with 10 bases between the two ends. Here the CDR3 DNA reads TGTGCCAGCAGTGAATCTAGCGAAGGGCAGTTCTTC. Residues: CASSESSEGQFF.

The J gene is TRBJ1-2, the V gene TRBV2; no clear D. Trimming cost V 8 bases and J 5 bases, with 9 bases left between them. In germline, CDR1 is SNHLY, CDR2 FYNNEI. This CDR3 spans 11 amino acids. The CDR3 spells CASLSGYGYTF. Here the CDR3 DNA reads TGTGCCAGCTTATCGGGGTATGGCTACACCTTC. The full variable domain, its missing parts supplied by reference TRBV2 and TRBJ1-2, is EPEVTQTPSHQVTQMGQEVILRCVPISNHLYFYWYRQILGQKVEFLVSFYNNEISEKSEIFDDQFSVERPDGSNFTLKIRSTKLEDSAMYFCASLSGYGYTFGSGTRLTVV.

Concerning this clonotype: Germline is not matched at one junction end, which may reflect a read error. The gene calls are TRBV3-1 and TRBJ2-7; 10 bases agree with TRBD2. The CDR3 length is 14 residues. The V gene's germline CDR1 is LGHDT and CDR2 YNNKEL (reference sequence). In nucleotides, the CDR3 is TGTGCCAGCAGCCAAACTAGCGGGATCTACGGGCAGTACTTC. This sequence encodes CASSQTSGIYGQYF.

The genes are TRBV10-3 and TRBJ1-1; 7 bases align to TRBD1. The V gene's germline CDR1 is ENHRY and CDR2 SYGVKD. Germline trimming cut 6 bases from V and 3 bases from J; bases unmatched to any gene: 7. This CDR3 is 14 amino acids long. CDR3 protein: CAIRTGEGYTEAFF. The CDR3 DNA is TGTGCCATCAGAACAGGGGAAGGGTACACTGAAGCTTTCTTT.